Shown below are 6 T cell receptor beta chains from a single sample sequenced in a study of blood T cells in healthy people across ages. A second roughly 6 to 12 cycle PCR used barcoded and J-beta primers. Using its own MiXCR run on the 5' RACE reads, TCRdb lists one record per CDR3 protein. The sample consists of about 1.8 million distinct CDR3 sequences, 49% of them appearing once. Sequences were obtained from blood. The receptor source for this set is a middle-aged woman in good health.

The chain is built from TRBV7-2 and TRBJ2-1, with 8 bases lining up with TRBD2. Per the germline V gene, CDR1 is SGHTA and CDR2 is FQGNSA. Trimming removed 4 bases from V and 0 bases from J; junction bases left unmatched: 5. This CDR3 is 16 amino acids long. The CDR3 sequence is CASSSPAGDSYNEQFF. CDR3 DNA: TGTGCCAGCAGCTCCCCAGCGGGGGACTCCTACAATGAGCAGTTCTTC.

In the case of this clonotype: A much larger clone lies one base from this, so it may be a read error. The genes are TRBV7-2 and TRBJ2-7, with TRBD1 matching over 10 bases. The CDR3 sequence is 13 residues long. Germline-derived CDR1 and CDR2 are SGHTA and FQGNSA. CDR3 sequence reads: CASTRDRGYEKYF. CDR3 in DNA: TGTGCCAGCACGAGGGACAGGGGCTACGAGAAGTACTTC.

V gene TRBV12-3 or TRBV12-4 combines with J gene TRBJ1-2, with a weak D call TRBD1 (5 bases). This CDR3 has 16 residues. The germline V and J ends were trimmed by 6 bases and 1 base, with 18 bases remaining between them. Here the CDR3 DNA reads TGTGCCAGCAGCCCGGCTGGGACGGAGAGTAACTATGGCTACACCTTC. Its translation: CASSPAGTESNYGYTF.

This clonotype has a handful of counts. This rearrangement joins TRBV6-5 to TRBJ1-5, with 7 bases lining up with TRBD1. CDR1 and CDR2 (germline): MNHEY, SVGAGI. Trimming took 3 bases from V and 4 from J; bases not matched to a gene: 9. There are 16 residues in the CDR3. The CDR3 loop is CASSYSRTGGNQPQHF. Written as DNA, the CDR3 is TGTGCCAGCAGTTATTCCAGGACAGGCGGGAATCAGCCCCAGCATTTT.

The V gene is TRBV4-2, the J gene TRBJ2-1; D is perhaps TRBD2 (5 bases). V lost 0 bases and J lost 6, with 15 bases in between. Germline V gene lookup returns CDR1 LGHNA and CDR2 YNFKEQ. The CDR3 is made up of 16 amino acids. CDR3 sequence: CASSQDLASPPNEQFF. DNA for the CDR3: TGTGCCAGCAGCCAAGATCTAGCTAGCCCACCCAATGAGCAGTTCTTC.

The J gene is TRBJ2-3, the V gene TRBV20-1; D may match TRBD1 or TRBD2 (6 bases each). Germline V gene sequence: CDR1 DFQATT, CDR2 SNEGSKA (reference sequence). V was cut by 6 bases and J by 2 bases, with 15 bases left in between. The CDR3 is made up of 14 amino acids. The CDR3 is CSAQKGGLTDTQYF. The DNA for the CDR3 is TGCAGTGCCCAGAAAGGGGGGCTCACAGATACGCAGTATTTT.